Below are 18 T cell receptor beta chains sequenced from a single sample in a study of blood T cell repertoires in COVID-19. Clones were read by immunoSEQ multiplex PCR, and TCRdb kept only the in-frame ones, dropping some. The table has approximately 6,000 clones, about 86% seen once. Sequencing was done on a sample of peripheral blood. These receptors came from a human donor in a cohort sampled during active COVID-19.

This clone appeared a single time. The rearrangement joins TRBV6-5 to TRBJ1-1; 7 nucleotides align to TRBD1. Germline V gives CDR1 MNHEY, CDR2 SVGAGI. This CDR3 has 14 amino acids. The V and J ends lost 6 bases and 1 base, in that order; junction bases with no gene match: 5. CDR3 protein: CASRRGTENTEAFF. DNA of the CDR3: TGTGCCAGCAGGAGGGGGACAGAGAACACTGAAGCTTTCTTT.

This clone has only one observation. The V and J genes are TRBV4-1 and TRBJ1-1; D is ambiguous. CDR1 is MGHRA, CDR2 YSYEKL, per germline. This CDR3 contains 13 residues. V lost 1 base to trimming and J lost 8 bases, with 11 bases between them. DNA of the CDR3: TGCGCCAGCAGCCAAGGAGGGTCCACCGAAGCTTTCTTT. This sequence encodes CASSQGGSTEAFF.

This sequence joins TRBV19 and TRBJ2-2; a possible D gene is TRBD2 (6 bases). The length of the CDR3 is 14 residues. Germline assignment: CDR1 LNHDA and CDR2 SQIVND (reference sequence). Trimming pared 10 bases from V and 2 bases from J, leaving 14 bases between. The CDR3 DNA is TGTGCCACCACCGGGACTCACAACACCGGGGAGCTGTTTTTT. Amino acid sequence: CATTGTHNTGELFF.

The chain has TRBV29-1 and TRBJ2-1; 12 bases are shared with TRBD2. The CDR3 totals 14 residues. J gave up 7 bases and V 7 bases, and 8 bases lay outside the gene matches. Germline V gene lookup returns CDR1 SQVTM and CDR2 ANQGSEA. This CDR3 is CSAKGLAGRNEQFF. The CDR3 coding sequence is TGCAGCGCGAAAGGACTAGCGGGACGGAATGAGCAGTTCTTC.

The J gene is TRBJ2-1, the V gene TRBV11-2; 9 bases line up with TRBD2. The V gene's germline CDR1 is SGHAT and CDR2 FQNNGV. After removal of 5 bases from V and 9 bases from J, the junction contained 11 bases not matched to a gene. The CDR3 consists of 15 residues. This chain's CDR3 is CASSPLSGGPGEQFF. The DNA of the CDR3 is TGTGCCAGCAGCCCACTAAGCGGGGGGCCCGGTGAGCAGTTCTTC.

The chain recombines TRBV11-3 with TRBJ2-1; 10 bases line up with TRBD2. CDR3 length: 17 amino acids. V dropped 5 bases and J dropped 2; count of bases not matched to a gene: 9. Per the germline V gene, CDR1 is SGHNT and CDR2 is YENEEA. CDR3 amino acids: CASSQSPGLAPYNEQFF. In DNA, the CDR3 is TGTGCCAGCAGCCAATCTCCGGGACTAGCGCCCTACAATGAGCAGTTCTTC.

The J gene is TRBJ2-7, the V gene TRBV27; D unclear. This CDR3 contains 15 residues. Germline lookup yields CDR1 MNHEY and CDR2 SMNVEV (reference sequence). The V end lost 2 bases, the J end lost 1 base, and 12 bases lay between the germline ends. CDR3 amino acids: CASSLSAARSYEQYF. For the CDR3, the DNA is TGTGCCAGCAGTTTAAGCGCCGCCCGGTCCTACGAGCAGTACTTC.

The sample holds one count of this clone. The rearrangement joins TRBV14 to TRBJ2-1; TRBD1 matches at 8 bases. Germline-derived CDR1 and CDR2 are SGHDN and FVKESK. The CDR3 runs 13 residues. Trimming took 4 bases from V and 9 from J; bases not matched to a gene: 5. CDR3 loop: CASSRTGWTEQFF. The DNA of the CDR3 is TGTGCCAGCAGCCGGACAGGGTGGACTGAGCAGTTCTTC.

This clone came up a few times. V and J are TRBV25-1 and TRBJ1-1; 7 nucleotides agree with TRBD1. This CDR3 has 15 residues. Trimming at V came to 5 bases and at J to 0 bases, leaving 6 bases not matched to a gene. Germline V gene sequence: CDR1 MGHDK, CDR2 SYGVNS. As DNA, the CDR3 is TGTGCCAGCAGTCCCGGGACAGTTATGAACACTGAAGCTTTCTTT. It translates to CASSPGTVMNTEAFF.

The rearrangement links TRBV27 to TRBJ2-4; D not resolved. The V and J ends lost 5 bases and 0 bases respectively, with 8 bases between them. The CDR3 is made up of 14 amino acids. Germline V gives CDR1 MNHEY, CDR2 SMNVEV (reference sequence). The CDR3 protein is CASSSGVAKNIQYF. The DNA for the CDR3 is TGTGCCAGCAGTAGTGGAGTAGCCAAAAACATTCAGTACTTC.

CDR3 residues: CASSHAGQGEKYF. The CDR3 DNA is TGTGCCAGCAGCCATGCCGGACAGGGCGAAAAGTATTTT. The gene calls are TRBV3-1 (or the pseudogene TRBV3-2) and TRBJ2-3; 8 bases line up with TRBD1. The junction had 9 bases not matched to a gene; V was cut back by 3 bases and J by 13 bases. The CDR3 is made up of 13 amino acids. Germline V gene lookup returns CDR1 LGHDT and CDR2 YNNKEL (reference sequence).

The V call is TRBV5-1, the J call TRBJ2-7; TRBD1 matches at 9 bases. Germline values: CDR1 SGHRS, CDR2 YFSETQ. V lost 4 bases to trimming and J lost 3 bases; unmatched junction nucleotides: 8. The CDR3 length is 15 residues. The CDR3, as DNA: TGCGCCAGCAGCGGTACAGGGGGCATTGTCTACGAGCAGTACTTC. Translated, it gives CASSGTGGIVYEQYF.

The chain uses TRBV10-2 and TRBJ2-3; 12 positions agree with TRBD2. The CDR3 length is 16 residues. Germline V gives CDR1 WSHSY, CDR2 SAAADI. V was clipped by 6 bases and J by 5 bases; unmatched bases: 9. The CDR3 bases are TGCGCCAGCAGCCAACTAGCGGGGGGCCGTAGAGATACGCAGTATTTT. This gives the protein CASSQLAGGRRDTQYF.

This sequence joins TRBV6-1 and TRBJ2-3; tentative D call: TRBD2 (5 bases). The germline V gene has CDR1 MNHNS and CDR2 SASEGT. Trimming stripped 1 base from V and 2 bases from J, with 10 bases between. CDR3 length: 15 residues. The CDR3 region has the DNA TGTGCCAGCAGTGAAGTATTAGCGCCCACAGATACGCAGTATTTT. Translating gives CASSEVLAPTDTQYF.

The chain joins TRBV7-3 to TRBJ2-7, with unresolved D. CDR3 size: 13 residues. Germline assignment: CDR1 SGHTA and CDR2 FQGTGA. V was pared by 5 bases and J by 2 bases, with 10 bases between. The CDR3 DNA follows: TGTGCCAGCAGCCTCGACTGGGCCTACGAGCAGTACTTC. It translates to CASSLDWAYEQYF.

The sample holds one count of this clone. The chain combines TRBV28 with TRBJ1-2; TRBD1 might be the D (5 bases). Per germline, CDR1 MDHEN and CDR2 SYDVKM. V lost 6 bases to trimming and J lost 4 bases, with 21 bases between them. The CDR3 extends over 16 amino acids. This chain's CDR3 is CASRPEHGRGTYGYTF. CDR3 in DNA: TGTGCCAGCAGGCCGGAGCATGGGAGGGGAACCTATGGCTACACCTTC.

The chain uses TRBV7-2 and TRBJ2-7, with TRBD2 as a possible D gene (6 bases). The germline V and J ends were trimmed by 0 bases and 4 bases, with 13 bases remaining between them. CDR3 size: 15 residues. CDR1 SGHTA and CDR2 FQGNSA come from the germline V gene. In DNA, the CDR3 is TGTGCCAGCAGCTTAGCGCGCGGGGATACGTACGAGCAGTACTTC. It encodes CASSLARGDTYEQYF. The whole variable domain, remainder taken from reference TRBV7-2 and TRBJ2-7, is GAGVSQSPSNKVTEKGKDVELRCDPISGHTALYWYRQSLGQGLEFLIYFQGNSAPDKSGLPSDRFSAERTGGSVSTLTIQRTQQEDSAVYLCASSLARGDTYEQYFGPGTRLTVT.

The chain recombines TRBV7-7 with TRBJ2-5; TRBD2 agrees at 14 bases. This CDR3 region has 18 residues. Germline CDR1 and CDR2: SSHAT and FNYEAQ (reference sequence). Trimming removed 2 bases from V and 5 bases from J; junction bases left unmatched: 10. This CDR3 is CASSLSRLAGGRGETQYF. Here the CDR3 DNA reads TGTGCCAGCAGCTTAAGTAGACTAGCGGGGGGGCGCGGGGAGACCCAGTACTTC.